Listed below are T cell receptor beta chains from one sample, sequenced in a study of cytomegalovirus exposure and HLA in healthy donors. The method was immunoSEQ multiplex PCR; TCRdb's version includes in-frame clones alone and lacks a portion of them. This table holds about 160,000 clones, about 80% found once. Sequencing input: PBMCs. These receptors came from a man under 40 in good health and CMV-seropositive. The CDR3 runs from the conserved cysteine through the conserved F or W. Each record gives: clone size, J gene, D gene, V gene, CDR3 DNA, CDR3 protein. A D gene is named only where the DNA matches it firmly. The size of a clone is reported for some rows only, either as once, few or many, or as a class for expanded clones.

abundance: .
j_gene: TRBJ2-3
d_gene: TRBD2
v_gene: TRBV10-2
CDR3nt: TGCGCCAGCAGTGAGAGACTAGCGGGGGGGCCGACTAGCACAGATACGCAGTATTTT
CDR3aa: CASSERLAGGPTSTDTQYF

abundance: .
j_gene: TRBJ2-1
d_gene: .
v_gene: TRBV7-9
CDR3nt: TGTGCCAGCAGCTCCACAGTGTCCAATGAGCAGTTCTTC
CDR3aa: CASSSTVSNEQFF

abundance: .
j_gene: TRBJ2-7
d_gene: .
v_gene: TRBV18
CDR3nt: TGTGCCAGCTCACCCCTTTCCGGGTTCTACGAGCAGTACTTC
CDR3aa: CASSPLSGFYEQYF

abundance: .
j_gene: TRBJ2-5
d_gene: TRBD2
v_gene: TRBV10-1
CDR3nt: TGCGCCAGCAGTGACCTCTGTGCGGGGGAGGCCCAGTACTTC
CDR3aa: CASSDLCAGEAQYF

abundance: .
j_gene: TRBJ2-7
d_gene: TRBD2
v_gene: TRBV6-5
CDR3nt: TGTGCCAGCAGACCAGGAGCGGGGGGGCTGTACGAGCAGTACTTC
CDR3aa: CASRPGAGGLYEQYF

abundance: .
j_gene: TRBJ1-5
d_gene: .
v_gene: TRBV28
CDR3nt: TGTGCCACAGGGGGCAATCAGCCCCAGCATTTT
CDR3aa: CATGGNQPQHF

abundance: once
j_gene: TRBJ2-7
d_gene: .
v_gene: TRBV2
CDR3nt: TGTGCCAGCAGTCCCAGGGTACTCTACGAGCAGTACTTC
CDR3aa: CASSPRVLYEQYF

abundance: .
j_gene: TRBJ2-7
d_gene: TRBD1
v_gene: TRBV4-1
CDR3nt: TGCGCCAGCAGCCCCCGGGACAGGTCCTACGAGCAGTACTTC
CDR3aa: CASSPRDRSYEQYF

abundance: .
j_gene: TRBJ2-2
d_gene: .
v_gene: TRBV9
CDR3nt: TGTGCCAGCAGCCCGCGGACAGCGAACACCGGGGAGCTGTTTTTT
CDR3aa: CASSPRTANTGELFF

abundance: .
j_gene: TRBJ2-1
d_gene: .
v_gene: TRBV27
CDR3nt: TGTGCCAGCGCGAACGGTGGTGAGCAGTTCTTC
CDR3aa: CASANGGEQFF

abundance: .
j_gene: TRBJ2-5
d_gene: .
v_gene: TRBV20-1
CDR3nt: TGCAGTTGGGTTTTCGGGGAGACCCAGTACTTC
CDR3aa: CSWVFGETQYF

abundance: once
j_gene: TRBJ1-5
d_gene: .
v_gene: TRBV28
CDR3nt: TGTGCCAGCAGTACCACGGGGAGTTATAGCAATCAGCCCCAGCATTTT
CDR3aa: CASSTTGSYSNQPQHF

abundance: .
j_gene: TRBJ2-2
d_gene: .
v_gene: TRBV4-1
CDR3nt: TGCGCCAGCAGCTGGCGGGTATCGGCCGGGGAGCTGTTTTTT
CDR3aa: CASSWRVSAGELFF

abundance: .
j_gene: TRBJ2-7
d_gene: TRBD1
v_gene: TRBV5-1
CDR3nt: TGCGCCAGCAGCTCGGGGACAGACAGCTACGAGCAGTACTTC
CDR3aa: CASSSGTDSYEQYF

abundance: .
j_gene: TRBJ1-3
d_gene: TRBD1
v_gene: TRBV6-5
CDR3nt: TGTGCCAGCAGTTATAGCAGGGGGACTGGAAACACCATATATTTT
CDR3aa: CASSYSRGTGNTIYF

abundance: .
j_gene: TRBJ2-2
d_gene: .
v_gene: TRBV7-9
CDR3nt: TGTGCCAGCAGACAGGGCCGGGGGGAGCTGTTTTTT
CDR3aa: CASRQGRGELFF

abundance: .
j_gene: TRBJ1-2
d_gene: .
v_gene: TRBV4-2
CDR3nt: TGTGCCAGCAGCCAAGAAAACAATCCTAACTATGGCTACACCTTC
CDR3aa: CASSQENNPNYGYTF

abundance: .
j_gene: TRBJ1-4
d_gene: .
v_gene: TRBV15
CDR3nt: TGTGCCACCAGCAGAGATTTAACGGCAACTAATGAAAAACTGTTTTTT
CDR3aa: CATSRDLTATNEKLFF

abundance: .
j_gene: TRBJ2-2
d_gene: .
v_gene: TRBV4-1
CDR3nt: TGCGCCAGCAGCCACGGGTCCGCGGAGCTGTTTTTT
CDR3aa: CASSHGSAELFF

abundance: .
j_gene: TRBJ2-5
d_gene: TRBD2
v_gene: TRBV19
CDR3nt: TGTGCCAGTAGTATCTCGGGGGGGCTGGGGGAGACCCAGTACTTC
CDR3aa: CASSISGGLGETQYF

abundance: .
j_gene: TRBJ2-5
d_gene: .
v_gene: TRBV11-1
CDR3nt: TGTGCCAGCAGCTTAAGGTCCCGACAGGGAGGAGGTGGAGAGACCCAGTACTTC
CDR3aa: CASSLRSRQGGGGETQYF

abundance: once
j_gene: TRBJ2-5
d_gene: TRBD1
v_gene: TRBV29-1
CDR3nt: TGCAGCGTTGGAGAGACAGGGCCCCAAGAGACCCAGTACTTC
CDR3aa: CSVGETGPQETQYF

abundance: .
j_gene: TRBJ2-3
d_gene: TRBD2
v_gene: TRBV4-1
CDR3nt: TGCGCCAGCAGCCCAAATCCTAGCGGGGGGGCGATCGGCACAGATACGCAGTATTTT
CDR3aa: CASSPNPSGGAIGTDTQYF

abundance: .
j_gene: TRBJ2-7
d_gene: .
v_gene: TRBV5-1
CDR3nt: TGCGCCAGCAGGGATCAGGCCTACGAGCAGTACTTC
CDR3aa: CASRDQAYEQYF

abundance: once
j_gene: TRBJ2-3
d_gene: .
v_gene: TRBV7-9
CDR3nt: TGTGCCAGCAGCTTGGGGGGGACAGGAAGGGCAGATACGCAGTATTTT
CDR3aa: CASSLGGTGRADTQYF

abundance: .
j_gene: TRBJ2-5
d_gene: TRBD1
v_gene: TRBV29-1
CDR3nt: TGCAGCGTCTGTACCGGGACAGCCGTACTCCAAGAGACCCAGTACTTC
CDR3aa: CSVCTGTAVLQETQYF

abundance: .
j_gene: TRBJ2-3
d_gene: .
v_gene: TRBV25-1
CDR3nt: TGTGCCAGCAGTGAGTACACAGATACGCAGTATTTT
CDR3aa: CASSEYTDTQYF

abundance: .
j_gene: TRBJ1-1
d_gene: .
v_gene: TRBV29-1
CDR3nt: TGCAGCGTTGAACTAAGGGAGGCCACTGAAGCTTTCTTT
CDR3aa: CSVELREATEAFF

abundance: once
j_gene: TRBJ2-7
d_gene: .
v_gene: TRBV10-3
CDR3nt: TGTGCCATCAACCCTGGCAGGGCCTACGAGCAGTACTTC
CDR3aa: CAINPGRAYEQYF

abundance: .
j_gene: TRBJ1-1
d_gene: TRBD1
v_gene: TRBV11-2
CDR3nt: TGTGCCAGCAGCCCCGGGACAGGAGTCACTGAAGCTTTCTTT
CDR3aa: CASSPGTGVTEAFF

abundance: few
j_gene: TRBJ2-5
d_gene: TRBD1
v_gene: TRBV5-4
CDR3nt: TGTGCCAGCAGCTCAAAGACAGGGACCCAAGAGACCCAGTACTTC
CDR3aa: CASSSKTGTQETQYF

abundance: .
j_gene: TRBJ1-2
d_gene: .
v_gene: TRBV29-1
CDR3nt: TGCAGCGTTGTTGGGGCGGCCTCTGACTATGGCTACACCTTC
CDR3aa: CSVVGAASDYGYTF

abundance: .
j_gene: TRBJ1-6
d_gene: TRBD1
v_gene: TRBV2
CDR3nt: TGTGCCAGCAGTTTCGCAGGGGGCATTATAAATTCACCCCTCCACTTT
CDR3aa: CASSFAGGIINSPLHF